The present entry profiles one TCR beta chain with its context. Its antigen remains unknown. Primers: 60 Vbeta forward and 13 Jbeta reverse. As processed by the authors: Later work found around 72 million unique TCR beta chains, with about 10 million shared. The assay was immunoSEQ multiplex PCR, and TCRdb's table has in-frame clones only and misses some. That table is the source of V, J and clone size, and D and trimming were worked out from the DNA. This table holds roughly 120,000 clones, around 77% found once. The sample originates from a study of cytomegalovirus exposure and HLA in healthy donors. Findings and caveats of the study: The study reported that TCR beta sequences accurately predicted HLA-A and HLA-B alleles in most subjects. In a later analysis, DRB1 alleles had the most associated TCRs; HLA-C alleles the fewest.

The germline gives CDR1 SGHRS, CDR2 YFSETQ. Trimming removed 0 bases from V and 5 bases from J, with 12 bases in between. The CDR3 totals 15 residues. This clonotype originated in a human donor in good health. The sequencing input was PBMCs. This chain uses TRBV5-1 with TRBJ1-5; no reliable D call. The CDR3 sequence: CASSLGPESYQPQHF. The CDR3 bases are TGCGCCAGCAGCTTGGGCCCCGAGTCCTATCAGCCCCAGCATTTT. The complete variable domain, with remaining parts taken from reference TRBV5-1 and TRBJ1-5, reads KAGVTQTPRYLIKTRGQQVTLSCSPISGHRSVSWYQQTPGQGLQFLFEYFSETQRNKGNFPGRFSGRQFSNSRSEMNVSTLELGDSALYLCASSLGPESYQPQHFGDGTRLSIL.